This is a list of T cell receptor beta chains from one sample in a study of lymphopenia after photon versus proton radiotherapy. Assay: immunoSEQ multiplex PCR; the TCRdb copy retains only in-frame clones and omits some. This sample yields roughly 150,000 clones, of which 70% to 90% are seen a single time; around 4.5% belongs to the top ten. This material consisted of peripheral blood, taken from a patient treated with photon-based radiotherapy. These receptors were taken from a man in his forties or fifties with gastric cancer. CDR3s include the opening cysteine and the closing phenylalanine or tryptophan. Each record gives: J gene, clone size, D gene, V gene, CDR3 DNA, CDR3 protein. A D gene is named only where the DNA matches it firmly. Clone size is stated in some rows and not others, as once, few, many or a class when expanded.

>TRBJ1-1|.|.|TRBV7-9
TGTGCCAGCGGGGCGACAGAAGCTTTCTTT
CASGATEAFF
>TRBJ1-2|.|TRBD1|TRBV5-4
TGTGCCAGCAGCTTCTACAGGGGGGACGGCTACACCTTC
CASSFYRGDGYTF
>TRBJ1-4|few|.|TRBV28
TGTGCCAGCAGTTTATCCCCCGAACGGGAAAAACTGTTTTTT
CASSLSPEREKLFF
>TRBJ1-4|.|.|TRBV28
TGTGCCAGCAGTTTATCGGCAGGGTTAGGTTCTCTCGGAGAAAAACTGTTTTTT
CASSLSAGLGSLGEKLFF
>TRBJ1-2|.|.|TRBV7-6
TGTGCCAGCAGCCCCGATCAGGGTTCCTATGGCTACACCTTC
CASSPDQGSYGYTF
>TRBJ2-7|.|TRBD1|TRBV6-1
TGTGCCAGCAGGTTACAGGGACAGACCCTCTACGAGCAGTACTTC
CASRLQGQTLYEQYF
>TRBJ1-2|.|.|TRBV11-2
TGTGCCAGCAGCTTATTAAGGACAATGGACTACACCTTC
CASSLLRTMDYTF
>TRBJ2-7|.|.|TRBV2
TGTGCCAGCAGGAAGGACGGTATCTACGAGCAGTACTTC
CASRKDGIYEQYF
>TRBJ1-5|.|.|TRBV19
TGTGCCAGTAACTTCGGGACTAATCAGCCCCAGCATTTT
CASNFGTNQPQHF
>TRBJ2-2|.|.|TRBV19
TGTGCCAGTAGGCCGTCTTTCACCGGGGAGCTGTTTTTT
CASRPSFTGELFF
>TRBJ1-2|few|.|TRBV4-1
TGCGCCAGCAGCCAAGATCGGTCAGGGACTTATGGCTACACCTTC
CASSQDRSGTYGYTF
>TRBJ1-2|.|.|TRBV6-1
TGTGCCAGCAGTGCGAAGGGCAGGGCCTATGGCTACACCTTC
CASSAKGRAYGYTF
>TRBJ1-1|.|.|TRBV7-9
TGTGCCAGCAGAACGGACAAGGGAACTGAAGCTTTCTTT
CASRTDKGTEAFF